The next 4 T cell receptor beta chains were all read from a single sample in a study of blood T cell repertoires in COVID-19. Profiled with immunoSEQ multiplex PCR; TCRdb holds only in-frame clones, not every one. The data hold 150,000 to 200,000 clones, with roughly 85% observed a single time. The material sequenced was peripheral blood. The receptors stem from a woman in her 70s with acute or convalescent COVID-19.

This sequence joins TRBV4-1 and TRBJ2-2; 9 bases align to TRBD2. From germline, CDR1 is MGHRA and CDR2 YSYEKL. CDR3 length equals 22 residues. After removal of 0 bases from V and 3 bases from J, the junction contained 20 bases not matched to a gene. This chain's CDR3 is CASSQDPASGTTSIRHTGELFF. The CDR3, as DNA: TGCGCCAGCAGCCAAGACCCAGCTAGCGGGACAACCAGCATACGTCACACCGGGGAGCTGTTTTTT.

The CDR3 DNA sequence: TGCGCCAGCAGCGGCGGAGCAGGGACAACCACCTCTGGGGCCAACGTCCTGACTTTC. Translated, it gives CASSGGAGTTTSGANVLTF. This chain links TRBV5-1 with TRBJ2-6; D may be TRBD1 (6 bases). This CDR3 contains 19 residues. CDR1 and CDR2 (germline): SGHRS, YFSETQ. The V end was cut by 4 bases, the J end by 0 bases, with 20 bases between.

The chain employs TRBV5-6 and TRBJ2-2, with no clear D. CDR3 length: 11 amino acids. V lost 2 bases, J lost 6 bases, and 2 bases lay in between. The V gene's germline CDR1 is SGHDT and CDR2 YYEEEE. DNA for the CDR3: TGTGCCAGCAGCTTCGCCGGGGAGCTGTTTTTT. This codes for CASSFAGELFF.

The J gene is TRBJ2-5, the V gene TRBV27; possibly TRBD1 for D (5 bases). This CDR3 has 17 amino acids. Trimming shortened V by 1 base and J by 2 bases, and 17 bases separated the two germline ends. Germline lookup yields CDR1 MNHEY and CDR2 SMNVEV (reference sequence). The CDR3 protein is CASSLFFDWGQQETQYF. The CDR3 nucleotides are TGTGCCAGCAGTTTATTCTTCGACTGGGGCCAACAAGAGACCCAGTACTTC.